Listed here is a single T cell receptor beta chain. Per the original methods: The authors estimated nucleated cell counts from reference gene primer amplification. The assay was immunoSEQ multiplex PCR, and TCRdb's table has in-frame clones only and misses some. V and J calls and clone size are copied from that table; D and trimming were computed from the DNA. The sample lists approximately 220,000 clones, about 86% occurring once. The sample is drawn from a study of blood T cell repertoires in COVID-19. Study context: Whether acute or convalescent, the COVID-19 samples came from the United States, Italy and Spain. PBMCs, B-cell-depleted T cells, or T cells provided the cDNA or gDNA that made up the material.

CDR3 size: 11 residues. Germline CDR1 is SNHLY and CDR2 is FYNNEI. V was cut by 10 bases and J by 8 bases, with 14 bases left in between. This sequence was found in a woman in her 30s who had recovered from COVID-19. Sequencing input: peripheral blood. V usage is TRBV2 and J usage is TRBJ1-2; D ambiguous. As DNA, the CDR3 is TGTGCCACCCTAGCAACCCTCGGCTACACCTTC. It is translated as CATLATLGYTF.